The rows below give T cell receptor beta chains drawn from one sample of a study of CD8 T cells in ankylosing spondylitis. TCRdb passed the 5' RACE reads through MiXCR, listing each CDR3 protein once. The sample lists some 700,000 distinct CDR3 sequences; 15% to 20% were seen once. The sequenced sample consisted of blood, either unsorted or a sorted T cell fraction (not recorded which). These receptors all come from a male donor with ankylosing spondylitis. CDR3s include the opening cysteine and the closing phenylalanine or tryptophan. The order of the fields is J gene, V gene, clone size, D gene, CDR3 protein, CDR3 DNA. A D gene is named only where the DNA matches it firmly. Clone size is given for some rows only: seen once, a few or many times, or a class if the clone is expanded.

j_call: TRBJ2-7; v_call: TRBV4-2; clone_size: few; d_call: -; cdr3_aa: CASSQARGGNEQYF; cdr3_nt: TGTGCCAGCAGCCAAGCCAGGGGGGGGAACGAGCAGTACTTC
j_call: TRBJ1-1; v_call: TRBV16; clone_size: -; d_call: -; cdr3_aa: CASSPYWYTEAFF; cdr3_nt: TGTGCCAGCAGCCCCTATTGGTACACTGAAGCTTTCTTT
j_call: TRBJ2-3; v_call: TRBV12-3/TRBV12-4; clone_size: -; d_call: -; cdr3_aa: CASSPGFDTQYF; cdr3_nt: TGTGCCAGCAGTCCCGGATTTGATACGCAGTATTTT
j_call: TRBJ1-5; v_call: TRBV6-1; clone_size: few; d_call: TRBD1; cdr3_aa: CASRGTGDGSQPQHF; cdr3_nt: TGTGCCAGCAGGGGGACAGGGGACGGCAGTCAGCCCCAGCATTTT
j_call: TRBJ2-1; v_call: TRBV7-8; clone_size: few; d_call: -; cdr3_aa: CASSLAGVWNEQFF; cdr3_nt: TGTGCCAGCAGCTTAGCGGGAGTATGGAATGAGCAGTTCTTC
j_call: TRBJ1-3; v_call: TRBV3-1; clone_size: few; d_call: -; cdr3_aa: CASSQVTFSGNTIYF; cdr3_nt: TGTGCCAGCAGCCAAGTGACATTCTCTGGAAACACCATATATTTT
j_call: TRBJ2-7; v_call: TRBV12-3/TRBV12-4; clone_size: -; d_call: -; cdr3_aa: CASSLASGALYEQYF; cdr3_nt: TGTGCCAGCAGTTTAGCCAGTGGGGCTCTCTACGAGCAGTACTTC
j_call: TRBJ2-3; v_call: TRBV7-2; clone_size: -; d_call: -; cdr3_aa: CASSPLERGTDTQYF; cdr3_nt: TGTGCCAGCAGCCCCTTGGAGAGGGGTACAGATACGCAGTATTTT
j_call: TRBJ1-5; v_call: TRBV3-1; clone_size: -; d_call: TRBD1; cdr3_aa: CATSPRQGWDQPQHF; cdr3_nt: TGTGCCACCAGCCCGAGACAGGGATGGGATCAGCCCCAGCATTTT
j_call: TRBJ2-1; v_call: TRBV20-1; clone_size: -; d_call: -; cdr3_aa: CSARDGGAREQFF; cdr3_nt: TGCAGTGCTAGAGATGGTGGTGCCAGGGAGCAGTTCTTC
j_call: TRBJ2-3; v_call: TRBV30; clone_size: -; d_call: -; cdr3_aa: CAWSIRHLHDTQYF; cdr3_nt: TGTGCCTGGAGTATACGTCACCTCCATGATACGCAGTATTTT
j_call: TRBJ1-6; v_call: TRBV4-3; clone_size: few; d_call: -; cdr3_aa: CASSQAGLGNSPLHF; cdr3_nt: TGCGCCAGCAGCCAAGCGGGTCTGGGGAATTCACCCCTCCACTTT
j_call: TRBJ2-7; v_call: TRBV29-1; clone_size: -; d_call: -; cdr3_aa: CSVESHGYEQYF; cdr3_nt: TGCAGCGTTGAATCGCACGGCTACGAGCAGTACTTC
j_call: TRBJ2-5; v_call: TRBV27; clone_size: -; d_call: -; cdr3_aa: CASSWVAQETQYF; cdr3_nt: TGTGCCAGCAGCTGGGTCGCCCAAGAGACCCAGTACTTC
j_call: TRBJ1-3; v_call: TRBV20-1; clone_size: -; d_call: -; cdr3_aa: CSAPILSGNTIYF; cdr3_nt: TGCAGTGCTCCAATTCTCTCTGGAAACACCATATATTTT
j_call: TRBJ2-7; v_call: TRBV27; clone_size: few; d_call: TRBD1; cdr3_aa: CASSPTGTGIYEQYF; cdr3_nt: TGTGCCAGCAGCCCCACCGGGACAGGGATCTACGAGCAGTACTTC
j_call: TRBJ2-7; v_call: TRBV12-3/TRBV12-4; clone_size: many; d_call: -; cdr3_aa: CASSPGPYEQYF; cdr3_nt: TGTGCCAGCAGCCCAGGGCCCTACGAGCAGTACTTC
j_call: TRBJ2-1; v_call: TRBV2; clone_size: -; d_call: -; cdr3_aa: CASGGTFNEQFF; cdr3_nt: TGTGCCAGCGGGGGAACTTTCAATGAGCAGTTCTTC
j_call: TRBJ2-1; v_call: TRBV6-1; clone_size: -; d_call: TRBD2; cdr3_aa: CASTRLAGARNEQFF; cdr3_nt: TGTGCCAGCACTAGACTAGCGGGGGCCCGAAATGAGCAGTTCTTC
j_call: TRBJ1-1; v_call: TRBV14; clone_size: few; d_call: -; cdr3_aa: CASSQVARMNTEAFF; cdr3_nt: TGTGCCAGCAGCCAAGTAGCCCGCATGAACACTGAAGCTTTCTTT
j_call: TRBJ2-2; v_call: TRBV18; clone_size: once; d_call: TRBD2; cdr3_aa: CASSPAGLNTGELFF; cdr3_nt: TGTGCCAGCTCACCAGCGGGACTAAACACCGGGGAGCTGTTTTTT
j_call: TRBJ2-1; v_call: TRBV12-3/TRBV12-4; clone_size: few; d_call: -; cdr3_aa: CASTYYYNEQFF; cdr3_nt: TGTGCCAGCACCTACTACTACAATGAGCAGTTCTTC
j_call: TRBJ2-1; v_call: TRBV20-1; clone_size: -; d_call: -; cdr3_aa: CSARDQHNEQFF; cdr3_nt: TGCAGTGCTAGAGACCAGCACAATGAGCAGTTCTTC
j_call: TRBJ2-5; v_call: TRBV9; clone_size: few; d_call: -; cdr3_aa: CASSVGDPRGETQYF; cdr3_nt: TGTGCCAGCAGCGTAGGTGACCCCCGGGGAGAGACCCAGTACTTC
j_call: TRBJ2-3; v_call: TRBV9; clone_size: -; d_call: -; cdr3_aa: CASSPPGRQGTDTQYF; cdr3_nt: TGTGCCAGCAGCCCCCCTGGTCGGCAGGGCACAGATACGCAGTATTTT
j_call: TRBJ2-3; v_call: TRBV5-1; clone_size: many; d_call: TRBD1; cdr3_aa: CASSSTSGTGHDTQYF; cdr3_nt: TGCGCCAGCAGCTCTACGTCCGGGACAGGGCATGATACGCAGTATTTT
j_call: TRBJ2-7; v_call: TRBV29-1; clone_size: few; d_call: TRBD1; cdr3_aa: CSVEARDREDHEQYF; cdr3_nt: TGCAGCGTTGAAGCCCGGGACAGGGAGGACCACGAGCAGTACTTC
j_call: TRBJ1-6; v_call: TRBV11-2; clone_size: many; d_call: -; cdr3_aa: CASSLRGDSPLHF; cdr3_nt: TGTGCCAGCAGCCTCAGGGGAGATTCACCCCTCCACTTT
j_call: TRBJ2-7; v_call: TRBV27; clone_size: -; d_call: TRBD2; cdr3_aa: CASSLSLERGYEQYF; cdr3_nt: TGTGCCAGCAGTTTATCGCTTGAGCGGGGCTACGAGCAGTACTTC
j_call: TRBJ1-2; v_call: TRBV9; clone_size: -; d_call: -; cdr3_aa: CASSPLTAYGYTF; cdr3_nt: TGTGCCAGCAGCCCCCTGACAGCATATGGCTACACCTTC
j_call: TRBJ2-6; v_call: TRBV15; clone_size: few; d_call: -; cdr3_aa: CATITSGANVLTF; cdr3_nt: TGTGCCACCATAACTTCGGGGGCCAACGTCCTGACTTTC
j_call: TRBJ2-1; v_call: TRBV29-1; clone_size: few; d_call: -; cdr3_aa: CSAREPGRGINEQFF; cdr3_nt: TGCAGCGCTCGGGAGCCTGGCAGGGGGATCAATGAGCAGTTCTTC
j_call: TRBJ1-1; v_call: TRBV30; clone_size: -; d_call: -; cdr3_aa: CAWTGILENTEAFF; cdr3_nt: TGTGCCTGGACGGGAATTTTAGAGAACACTGAAGCTTTCTTT
j_call: TRBJ2-7; v_call: TRBV20-1; clone_size: -; d_call: TRBD1; cdr3_aa: CSASPWDRGGEQYF; cdr3_nt: TGCAGTGCTAGCCCTTGGGACAGGGGAGGCGAGCAGTACTTC
j_call: TRBJ2-7; v_call: TRBV15; clone_size: few; d_call: -; cdr3_aa: CATSMGGSSYEQYF; cdr3_nt: TGTGCCACCAGCATGGGGGGTAGCTCCTACGAGCAGTACTTC
j_call: TRBJ2-7; v_call: TRBV6-1; clone_size: -; d_call: -; cdr3_aa: CASIRGLTYEQYF; cdr3_nt: TGTGCCAGCATCAGGGGACTAACCTACGAGCAGTACTTC
j_call: TRBJ1-1; v_call: TRBV9; clone_size: few; d_call: -; cdr3_aa: CASSVGVKVGVNTEAFF; cdr3_nt: TGTGCCAGCAGCGTAGGGGTTAAAGTCGGGGTGAACACTGAAGCTTTCTTT
j_call: TRBJ1-3; v_call: TRBV5-1; clone_size: few; d_call: TRBD1; cdr3_aa: CASSITGDPGNTIYF; cdr3_nt: TGCGCCAGCAGCATAACAGGGGACCCTGGAAACACCATATATTTT
j_call: TRBJ2-1; v_call: TRBV28; clone_size: few; d_call: -; cdr3_aa: CASNLGFDEQFF; cdr3_nt: TGTGCCAGCAATTTGGGTTTCGATGAGCAGTTCTTC
j_call: TRBJ1-5; v_call: TRBV29-1; clone_size: few; d_call: -; cdr3_aa: CSVADRPLGPDQPQHF; cdr3_nt: TGCAGCGTCGCCGACAGACCACTGGGGCCAGATCAGCCCCAGCATTTT
j_call: TRBJ1-1; v_call: TRBV29-1; clone_size: -; d_call: -; cdr3_aa: CSVAPGVVTEAFF; cdr3_nt: TGCAGCGTGGCCCCTGGAGTCGTCACTGAAGCTTTCTTT
j_call: TRBJ2-1; v_call: TRBV12-3/TRBV12-4; clone_size: -; d_call: -; cdr3_aa: CASSLLVGGANNEQFF; cdr3_nt: TGTGCCAGCAGTTTACTTGTAGGTGGGGCGAACAATGAGCAGTTCTTC
j_call: TRBJ1-2; v_call: TRBV6-1; clone_size: few; d_call: TRBD1; cdr3_aa: CASRSNRQGSSSYGYTF; cdr3_nt: TGTGCCAGCAGATCAAACCGACAGGGCTCCTCATCTTATGGCTACACCTTC
j_call: TRBJ2-1; v_call: TRBV7-2; clone_size: -; d_call: -; cdr3_aa: CASSLDRRLTSEQFF; cdr3_nt: TGTGCCAGCAGTTTGGACAGACGACTCACAAGTGAGCAGTTCTTC
j_call: TRBJ1-5; v_call: TRBV12-3/TRBV12-4; clone_size: -; d_call: TRBD1; cdr3_aa: CASTPTGASNQPQHF; cdr3_nt: TGTGCCAGCACCCCGACAGGGGCCAGCAATCAGCCCCAGCATTTT